The rows below give T cell receptor beta chains drawn from one sample of a study of long-term antiretroviral therapy in people with HIV. Only in-frame clones appear in the TCRdb table, and some are missing; sequencing was by immunoSEQ multiplex PCR. The table has fewer than 30,000 clones, roughly three quarters seen once; the top ten hold 11%. The sample was unsorted PBMCs, taken 2.1 years after starting antiretroviral therapy. These receptors were obtained from a man aged 25-45 years with HIV. Each CDR3 is given with its conserved first and last residue.

>15|TRBV28|TRBJ1-5
CASSTDLYSNQPQHF
>14|TRBV2|TRBJ1-1
CASARWGNIPEAFF
>14|TRBV28|TRBJ2-7
CASSFSTRPYEQYF
>16|TRBV15|TRBJ1-1
CATSRAGQGRNTEAFF
>12|TRBV30|TRBJ1-2
CAWSFSGNGYTF
>13|TRBV7-6|TRBJ2-7
CASGTGHTYEQYF
>15|TRBV19|TRBJ1-5
CASSIRAGGDQPQHF
>15|TRBV2|TRBJ2-4
CASSVAGGGKNIQYF
>13|TRBV28|TRBJ1-3
CASNTGTGNTIYF
>14|TRBV28|TRBJ1-5
CASSPDRGYQPQHF
>15|TRBV7-7|TRBJ2-3
CASSPGLAHTDTQYF
>14|TRBV5-1|TRBJ1-2
CASSLLQGGYGYTF
>14|TRBV9|TRBJ2-1
CASSEPGIHNEQFF
>15|TRBV21-1|TRBJ1-1
CASSVPGTGVGWAFF
>16|TRBV19|TRBJ2-1
CASRGGLAGGYNEQFF
>14|TRBV7-2|TRBJ1-2
CASSLNRGNYGYTF
>13|TRBV27|TRBJ2-7
CATRRGGTYEQYF
>14|TRBV7-2|TRBJ1-5
CASSPTGGNQPQHF
>15|TRBV27|TRBJ1-5
CASSLLGGGYQPQHF
>13|TRBV7-9|TRBJ2-7
CASSSPFSYEQYF
>14|TRBV7-8|TRBJ1-5
CASSLGGASRPQHF
>15|TRBV27|TRBJ2-5
CATAYAGGSKETQYF
>15|TRBV27|TRBJ2-2
CASSPGTANTGELFF
>13|TRBV11-2|TRBJ2-7
CASSLQSSYEQYF
>14|TRBV28|TRBJ2-7
CASSFGILVEEQYF
>15|TRBV9|TRBJ1-2
CASSPTDGPNYGYTF
>15|TRBV5-1|TRBJ2-1
CASRLAGATGNEQFF
>16|TRBV5-4|TRBJ2-3
CASSYGDTFGADTQYF
>17|TRBV4-1|TRBJ2-4
CASSQDNAGTAKNIQYF
>16|TRBV19|TRBJ2-3
CATSRGPGQGTDTQYF
>12|TRBV9|TRBJ1-3
CASSDFRNTIYF
>14|TRBV5-6|TRBJ1-5
CASSHGQGVRPQHF
>17|TRBV5-1|TRBJ2-7
CASSLVPGQDFSYEQYF
>18|TRBV2|TRBJ1-6
CASSERDPFGTGNSPLHF
>11|TRBV10-1|TRBJ1-4
CASRKNEKLFF
>21|TRBV5-1|TRBJ1-2
CASSPISSNRPGTGGFYGYTF
>14|TRBV9|TRBJ1-1
CASSVTGQNTEAFF
>15|TRBV19|TRBJ2-2
CASSMQGGNTGELFF
>13|TRBV19|TRBJ1-1
CASSSTGATEAFF
>16|TRBV5-1|TRBJ2-3
CASSLRLPHLTDTQYF